A selection of T cell receptor beta chains follows, all from one sample in a study of blood T cell repertoires in COVID-19. The repertoire was sequenced with immunoSEQ multiplex PCR; TCRdb's copy has only in-frame clones and lacks some. The table lists around 300,000 clones, about 89% of them singletons. Material: peripheral blood. The receptors were gathered from a woman between 25 and 40 years old with COVID-19, enrolled during active disease. Each CDR3 is given with its conserved first and last residue. A D gene is named only where the DNA matches it firmly. Part of the rows lack a size; the others show once, few, many or a class for expanded clones.

cdr3_aa: CASRGSRGPTDEQFF
cdr3_nt: TGTGCCAGCAGAGGTTCGAGGGGGCCCACGGATGAGCAGTTCTTC
j_call: TRBJ2-1
d_call: TRBD1
clone_size: .
v_call: TRBV28

cdr3_aa: CAWSSDRDYGYTF
cdr3_nt: TGTGCCTGGAGCTCGGACAGGGACTATGGCTACACCTTC
j_call: TRBJ1-2
d_call: TRBD1
clone_size: .
v_call: TRBV30

cdr3_aa: CASSLGGRADEQFF
cdr3_nt: TGTGCCAGCAGCTTAGGCGGGAGGGCCGATGAGCAGTTCTTC
j_call: TRBJ2-1
d_call: TRBD2
clone_size: .
v_call: TRBV7-2

cdr3_aa: CAISPGTGVSNQPQHF
cdr3_nt: TGTGCCATCAGCCCCGGGACAGGGGTTAGCAATCAGCCCCAGCATTTT
j_call: TRBJ1-5
d_call: TRBD1
clone_size: once
v_call: TRBV10-3

cdr3_aa: CSASRDPSYEQYF
cdr3_nt: TGCAGTGCTAGTCGAGACCCTAGTTACGAGCAGTACTTC
j_call: TRBJ2-7
d_call: .
clone_size: .
v_call: TRBV20-1

cdr3_aa: CASSEGTGSSYNEQFF
cdr3_nt: TGTGCCAGCAGTGAGGGGACAGGGAGCTCCTACAATGAGCAGTTCTTC
j_call: TRBJ2-1
d_call: TRBD1
clone_size: .
v_call: TRBV25-1

cdr3_aa: CATRDSYNEQFF
cdr3_nt: TGTGCCACCCGGGACAGTTACAATGAGCAGTTCTTC
j_call: TRBJ2-1
d_call: TRBD1
clone_size: .
v_call: TRBV10-3

cdr3_aa: CSVESWYGLSSYNEQFF
cdr3_nt: TGCAGCGTTGAAAGTTGGTACGGACTTAGCTCCTACAATGAGCAGTTCTTC
j_call: TRBJ2-1
d_call: .
clone_size: once
v_call: TRBV29-1

cdr3_aa: CASSPSQGFTGNTIYF
cdr3_nt: TGTGCCAGTTCTCCGAGCCAGGGCTTTACTGGAAACACCATATATTTT
j_call: TRBJ1-3
d_call: .
clone_size: .
v_call: TRBV19

cdr3_aa: CASSQDGGQPQHF
cdr3_nt: TGTGCCAGCAGCCAAGATGGGGGGCAGCCCCAGCATTTT
j_call: TRBJ1-5
d_call: .
clone_size: .
v_call: TRBV14

cdr3_aa: CASSFSTGGTDTQYF
cdr3_nt: TGTGCCAGCAGCTTTAGCACGGGGGGCACAGATACGCAGTATTTT
j_call: TRBJ2-3
d_call: .
clone_size: .
v_call: TRBV28

cdr3_aa: CASSGQTGELFF
cdr3_nt: TGCGCCAGCAGCGGGCAAACCGGGGAGCTGTTTTTT
j_call: TRBJ2-2
d_call: .
clone_size: .
v_call: TRBV5-1

cdr3_aa: CASSSVPIRDRGYGYTF
cdr3_nt: TGTGCCAGCAGCTCCGTTCCTATCCGGGACAGGGGCTATGGCTACACCTTC
j_call: TRBJ1-2
d_call: TRBD1
clone_size: .
v_call: TRBV7-9

cdr3_aa: CASSSPLEDTDTQYF
cdr3_nt: TGTGCCAGCAGCTCCCCCCTAGAAGACACAGATACGCAGTATTTT
j_call: TRBJ2-3
d_call: .
clone_size: many
v_call: TRBV7-9

cdr3_aa: CASSLWGQENEKLFF
cdr3_nt: TGTGCCAGTAGTTTATGGGGACAAGAGAATGAAAAACTGTTTTTT
j_call: TRBJ1-4
d_call: .
clone_size: .
v_call: TRBV19

cdr3_aa: CASSLPGAGNTIYF
cdr3_nt: TGTGCCAGCAGTTTACCAGGGGCTGGAAACACCATATATTTT
j_call: TRBJ1-3
d_call: .
clone_size: .
v_call: TRBV28

cdr3_aa: CAWSGQVVGNTIYF
cdr3_nt: TGTGCCTGGAGTGGGCAGGTTGTTGGAAACACCATATATTTT
j_call: TRBJ1-3
d_call: .
clone_size: few
v_call: TRBV30

cdr3_aa: CASSRQGMVEAFF
cdr3_nt: TGTGCCAGCAGCCGACAGGGTATGGTTGAAGCTTTCTTT
j_call: TRBJ1-1
d_call: TRBD1
clone_size: once
v_call: TRBV6-6

cdr3_aa: CSVVWFRGDTEAFF
cdr3_nt: TGCAGCGTTGTTTGGTTCAGGGGGGACACTGAAGCTTTCTTT
j_call: TRBJ1-1
d_call: TRBD1
clone_size: .
v_call: TRBV29-1

cdr3_aa: CASSEGAGQYNSPLHF
cdr3_nt: TGTGCCAGCAGTGAAGGTGCAGGACAGTATAATTCACCCCTCCACTTT
j_call: TRBJ1-6
d_call: .
clone_size: .
v_call: TRBV6-1

cdr3_aa: CARTAPRSPLHF
cdr3_nt: TGTGCCAGGACAGCCCCTCGTTCACCCCTCCACTTT
j_call: TRBJ1-6
d_call: .
clone_size: .
v_call: TRBV7-9

cdr3_aa: CASSDHVTGELFF
cdr3_nt: TGTGCCAGCAGTGATCATGTCACCGGGGAGCTGTTTTTT
j_call: TRBJ2-2
d_call: .
clone_size: .
v_call: TRBV2

cdr3_aa: CASSLSRQGVQNTGELFF
cdr3_nt: TGTGCCAGCAGTTTATCAAGACAGGGGGTCCAAAACACCGGGGAGCTGTTTTTT
j_call: TRBJ2-2
d_call: TRBD1
clone_size: once
v_call: TRBV28

cdr3_aa: CASTPGTNTDTQYF
cdr3_nt: TGTGCCAGCACCCCCGGGACAAACACAGATACGCAGTATTTT
j_call: TRBJ2-3
d_call: .
clone_size: .
v_call: TRBV5-4

cdr3_aa: CASSLSASGMYNEQFF
cdr3_nt: TGTGCCAGCAGCTTGAGTGCTAGCGGGATGTACAATGAGCAGTTCTTC
j_call: TRBJ2-1
d_call: TRBD2
clone_size: .
v_call: TRBV5-4

cdr3_aa: CASSGNSDSSYGYTF
cdr3_nt: TGTGCCAGCAGCGGAAATTCGGACAGTAGTTATGGCTACACCTTC
j_call: TRBJ1-2
d_call: .
clone_size: .
v_call: TRBV11-2

cdr3_aa: CAISESSTDLYGYTF
cdr3_nt: TGTGCCATCAGTGAGTCATCGACAGACCTCTATGGCTACACCTTC
j_call: TRBJ1-2
d_call: .
clone_size: .
v_call: TRBV10-3

cdr3_aa: CASSSGGTRAANEQFF
cdr3_nt: TGTGCCAGCAGCTCCGGAGGGACCAGAGCGGCAAATGAGCAGTTCTTC
j_call: TRBJ2-1
d_call: .
clone_size: .
v_call: TRBV5-4

cdr3_aa: CASSLISQGRTTEAFF
cdr3_nt: TGTGCCAGCAGCTTGATCTCGCAGGGAAGGACGACTGAAGCTTTCTTT
j_call: TRBJ1-1
d_call: .
clone_size: .
v_call: TRBV5-7

cdr3_aa: CASSQGPNRGGNTIYF
cdr3_nt: TGTGCCAGCAGCCAAGGGCCGAACAGGGGTGGAAACACCATATATTTT
j_call: TRBJ1-3
d_call: TRBD1
clone_size: once
v_call: TRBV3-1/TRBV3-2

cdr3_aa: CSVAGQVGDEQFF
cdr3_nt: TGCAGCGTAGCGGGACAGGTGGGTGATGAGCAGTTCTTC
j_call: TRBJ2-1
d_call: .
clone_size: .
v_call: TRBV29-1

cdr3_aa: CASSIGTGNPQPQHF
cdr3_nt: TGTGCCAGTAGTATTGGGACAGGGAATCCTCAGCCCCAGCATTTT
j_call: TRBJ1-5
d_call: TRBD1
clone_size: .
v_call: TRBV19

cdr3_aa: CASSDFREGTDTQYF
cdr3_nt: TGCGCCAGCAGTGACTTCCGGGAGGGCACAGATACGCAGTATTTT
j_call: TRBJ2-3
d_call: TRBD2
clone_size: .
v_call: TRBV10-2

cdr3_aa: CASSQGQDGYTF
cdr3_nt: TGTGCCAGCAGCCAAGGACAGGATGGCTACACCTTC
j_call: TRBJ1-2
d_call: .
clone_size: .
v_call: TRBV3-1/TRBV3-2

cdr3_aa: CASSDSWGGDNQPQHF
cdr3_nt: TGTGCCAGCAGTGACTCCTGGGGGGGGGATAATCAGCCCCAGCATTTT
j_call: TRBJ1-5
d_call: .
clone_size: .
v_call: TRBV6-4

cdr3_aa: CASSPPSGTSGSYEQYF
cdr3_nt: TGTGCCAGCAGTCCACCATCCGGGACTAGCGGCTCCTACGAGCAGTACTTC
j_call: TRBJ2-7
d_call: TRBD2
clone_size: .
v_call: TRBV6-6

cdr3_aa: CAISVGDRENYGYTF
cdr3_nt: TGTGCCATCAGTGTGGGGGACAGGGAAAACTATGGCTACACCTTC
j_call: TRBJ1-2
d_call: TRBD1
clone_size: .
v_call: TRBV10-3

cdr3_aa: CASSSPGIRPYTEAFF
cdr3_nt: TGTGCCAGCAGTTCCCCAGGGATAAGGCCGTACACTGAAGCTTTCTTT
j_call: TRBJ1-1
d_call: .
clone_size: .
v_call: TRBV27